The 16 T cell receptor beta chains below all came from one sample that was sequenced in a study of OX40 agonist ivuxolimab in advanced cancers. Library creation used the immunoSEQ multiplex PCR assay. Sourced from immuneACCESS, this table was stored by TCRdb with only in-frame sequences that have V and J called. A share of the clones is absent; for the studies checked, an unresolved V gene accounts for under half, and the remainder has no known explanation. Counted in this sample were 10,000 to 13,000 clones; roughly 79% of them appeared once. The leading ten clones occupy about a sixth of the sample. Here the sequenced sample was CD4+ or CD8+ T cells sorted from blood, taken in a trial of the OX40 agonist ivuxolimab. These receptors were collected from an adult with an advanced solid tumor such as melanoma, head and neck, liver or kidney cancer.

Notes on this clone: Just one base apart from a much larger clone, this may be a read error. The identical CDR3 is also encoded by other nucleotide sequences in the sample. The chain is built from TRBV30 and TRBJ2-4, with TRBD2 identical over 12 bases. The V gene's germline CDR1 is GTSNPN and CDR2 SVGIG (reference sequence). This CDR3 has 17 residues. CDR3 nucleotide sequence: TGTGCCTGGGCTCCCGGACTAGCGGGATCAACCAAAAACATTCAGTACTTT. It yields the protein CAWAPGLAGSTKNIQYF.

This clone appeared a single time. J is TRBJ2-5 and V is TRBV6-5; D gene unclear. The germline CDR1 and CDR2 sequences are MNHEY and SVGAGI. CDR3 length: 14 residues. Trimming removed 6 bases at V and 1 base at J, with 12 bases between. For the CDR3, the DNA is TGTGCCAGCAGCCCTACAGAGGTCCAAGAGACCCAGTACTTC. Protein sequence: CASSPTEVQETQYF.

This chain joins TRBV21-1 and TRBJ2-7. TRBV21-1 is designated a pseudogene. The CDR3 contains 11 residues. CDR3 residues: CASKGEPEQYF. CDR3 sequence (DNA): TGTGCCAGCAAGGGTGAACCGGAGCAGTACTTC.

The V call is TRBV6-1, the J call TRBJ2-7; D might be TRBD1 or TRBD2, each matching 5 bases. The germline gives CDR1 MNHNS, CDR2 SASEGT. The germline V and J ends were trimmed by 2 bases and 3 bases, with 11 bases remaining between them. The CDR3 runs 14 residues. The CDR3 region has the DNA TGTGCCAGCAGTGAATGGGGGTATGGCTACGAGCAGTACTTC. Its translation is CASSEWGYGYEQYF.

This clone came up a few times. The CDR3 DNA reads TGCGCCAGCAGCCGACCGGACAGTACCTACGAGCAGTACTTC. Encoded protein: CASSRPDSTYEQYF. The genes are TRBV4-1 and TRBJ2-7; weak D call: TRBD1 (6 bases). The germline V gene has CDR1 MGHRA and CDR2 YSYEKL. The V and J ends lost 4 bases and 2 bases respectively, with 12 bases between them. This CDR3 comprises 14 residues.

The chain carries TRBV6-1 and TRBJ2-7; D possibly corresponds to TRBD2 (6 bases). The V end lost 5 bases, the J end lost 4 bases, and 18 bases lay between the germline ends. The germline V gene encodes CDR1 MNHNS and CDR2 SASEGT. The CDR3 contains 15 residues. CDR3 coding DNA: TGTGCCAGCAGTCCCTCCCGAGGCGGACTATACGAGCAGTACTTC. It encodes CASSPSRGGLYEQYF.

The chain uses TRBV6-6 and TRBJ1-6, with 7 bases lining up with TRBD1. Trimming cost V 0 bases and J 3 bases; bases outside gene matches: 2. Germline CDR1 and CDR2: MNHNY and SVGAGI (reference sequence). There are 16 residues in the CDR3. The CDR3 is CASSYSRTGYNSPLHF. The CDR3 DNA follows: TGTGCCAGCAGTTACTCCCGGACAGGCTATAATTCACCCCTCCACTTT.

The chain is built from TRBV7-9 and TRBJ1-2; D ambiguous. V gave up 7 bases and J gave up 2 bases, with 23 bases separating them. The CDR3 is made up of 17 amino acids. Germline V gives CDR1 SEHNR, CDR2 FQNEAQ (reference sequence). CDR3 DNA sequence: TGTGCCAGCACCATGCCACCCCCTCGCCTTATCAACTATGGCTACACCTTC. It yields the protein CASTMPPPRLINYGYTF.

The rearrangement uses TRBV9 and TRBJ1-1; TRBD1 matches at 9 bases. V was clipped by 3 bases and J by 1 base; unmatched bases: 7. CDR1 SGDLS and CDR2 YYNGEE come from the germline V gene. This CDR3 contains 16 residues. The CDR3 DNA reads as TGTGCCAGCAGCGCCACAGGGGGCGTAGGGAACACTGAAGCTTTCTTT. Its protein product is CASSATGGVGNTEAFF.

The chain has TRBV2 and TRBJ2-1; 11 nucleotides agree with TRBD2. Trimming took 5 bases from V and 5 from J; bases not matched to a gene: 8. CDR1 and CDR2 from the germline V gene are SNHLY and FYNNEI. The CDR3 covers 16 residues. The DNA of the CDR3 is TGTGCCAGCAGTCCATCACTAGCGGGAGCCCACAATGAGCAGTTCTTC. This sequence encodes CASSPSLAGAHNEQFF.

This clone occurred a few times. The same CDR3 is also encoded by other DNA sequences in this sample. The chain employs TRBV21-1 and TRBJ2-7; TRBD1, as called in the table, went unchecked against the DNA. TRBV21-1 is a listed pseudogene. This CDR3 contains 19 residues. CDR3 coding DNA: TGTGCCAGCAGCAAAGATTGGGGTATGGGCAGGGGAACGTCCTACGAGCAGTACTTC. Amino acid sequence: CASSKDWGMGRGTSYEQYF.

V gene TRBV11-3 combines with J gene TRBJ2-2; tentatively, D is TRBD1 or TRBD2 (6 bases each). The CDR3 is made up of 12 amino acids. Trimming removed 8 bases from V and 5 bases from J, with 9 bases in between. Germline V gene lookup returns CDR1 SGHNT and CDR2 YENEEA. CDR3 DNA sequence: TGTGCCAGCGGGGGGCTGACCGGGGAGCTGTTTTTT. Translation: CASGGLTGELFF.

The chain recombines TRBV9 with TRBJ1-5, with D perhaps TRBD1 (5 bases). This CDR3 is 15 amino acids long. Germline CDR1 reads SGDLS; CDR2 reads YYNGEE. V lost 0 bases, J lost 1 base, and 8 bases lay in between. The CDR3 DNA reads TGTGCCAGCAGCGTAGACGGGGGAAGCAATCAGCCCCAGCATTTT. Encoded protein: CASSVDGGSNQPQHF.

V usage is TRBV25-1 and J usage is TRBJ2-7; 7 bases map to TRBD1. This CDR3 is 15 amino acids long. Germline CDR1 is MGHDK and CDR2 is SYGVNS. Trimming removed 1 base from V and 3 bases from J; junction bases left unmatched: 6. CDR3 protein: CASSESGTVLYEQYF. In DNA, the CDR3 is TGTGCCAGCAGTGAATCGGGGACAGTACTCTACGAGCAGTACTTC.

This clone occurred a few times. The chain combines TRBV7-3 with TRBJ2-3, with a tentative D call TRBD2 (6 bases). With 8 bases removed from V and 9 bases from J, the gap between germline ends came to 21 bases. Germline V CDR1 and CDR2: SGHTA, FQGTGA. The CDR3 is 14 residues long. The CDR3 loop is CASRLPDYQSTQYF. Here the CDR3 DNA reads TGTGCCAGCCGGCTCCCGGACTACCAATCCACGCAGTATTTT.

This chain connects TRBV9 to TRBJ2-5; 8 bases are a match to TRBD2. V was clipped by 4 bases and J by 3 bases; unmatched bases: 11. The CDR3 runs 16 residues. Germline-derived CDR1 and CDR2 are SGDLS and YYNGEE. The CDR3 bases are TGTGCCAGCAGCATGTTAGCGGGGCCGGGAGAAGAGACCCAGTACTTC. It yields the protein CASSMLAGPGEETQYF.